These 20 T cell receptor beta chains came from one sample sequenced in a study of patients and donors after allogeneic stem cell transplantation. TCRdb re-called the RT-PCR reads through MiXCR, storing one row per CDR3 protein. The data show 30,000 or so distinct CDR3 sequences, 6.5% to 7% seen once. The material sequenced was blood, either unsorted or a sorted T cell fraction (not recorded which). These TCRs come from a human donor who was either an allogeneic HSCT recipient or a stem cell or donor lymphocyte infusion donor (not recorded which). It is not recorded whose cells these are; they may come from a transplant donor.

This clonotype has at least ten counts. The gene calls are TRBV11-2 and TRBJ1-2, with D tentatively TRBD1 (6 bases). Germline V gene lookup returns CDR1 SGHAT and CDR2 FQNNGV. Trimming took 1 base from V and 3 from J, leaving 9 bases between them. The CDR3 has 14 residues. CDR3 region: CASSLVSGDYGYTF. The CDR3 nucleotides are TGTGCCAGCAGCTTAGTTTCAGGGGACTATGGCTACACCTTC.

Many counts were recorded for this clonotype. J is TRBJ2-5 and V is TRBV12-3 or TRBV12-4; 8 bases align to TRBD2. There are 14 residues in the CDR3. Unmatched junction bases numbered 5, after V lost 1 base and J lost 7 bases. The DNA for the CDR3 is TGTGCCAGCAGTTTAGGGCTAGCGGGCGCGACCCAGTACTTC. This sequence encodes CASSLGLAGATQYF.

This clonotype was found a few times. The chain links TRBV7-2 to TRBJ2-1, with a tentative D call TRBD2 (6 bases). The CDR3 is 15 residues long. Trimming left V 3 bases short and J 1 base short, with 10 bases between. The germline V gene has CDR1 SGHTA and CDR2 FQGNSA. Here the CDR3 DNA reads TGTGCCAGCAGCTTCCTCGGGACTTCCTACAATGAGCAGTTCTTC. It specifies CASSFLGTSYNEQFF.

Ten or more counts support this clonotype. J is TRBJ2-5 and V is TRBV11-2; D is unresolved. Germline V gene lookup returns CDR1 SGHAT and CDR2 FQNNGV. V was pared by 0 bases and J by 14 bases, with 10 bases between. The CDR3 covers 11 residues. CDR3 DNA: TGTGCCAGCAGCTTAGAGGCCCAGGTCTACTTC. This translates into CASSLEAQVYF.

The sample holds a few counts of this clonotype. In nucleotides, the CDR3 is TGTGCCAGCAGCTTAGCGCCTGGCAAGCAGTTCTTC. Protein: CASSLAPGKQFF. The V and J genes are TRBV7-9 and TRBJ2-1; D call uncertain. The germline V gene has CDR1 SEHNR and CDR2 FQNEAQ (reference sequence). CDR3 size: 12 residues. V was trimmed by 0 bases and J by 11 bases, leaving 8 bases between them.

This clonotype occurred a few times. The chain employs TRBV5-1 and TRBJ1-4; D is uncertain. The CDR3 is made up of 14 amino acids. Germline V CDR1 and CDR2: SGHRS, YFSETQ. V dropped 0 bases and J dropped 8 bases, with 11 bases sitting between them. The CDR3 nucleotides read TGCGCCAGCAGCTTGGGCCAGCTAGGGGAAAAACTGTTTTTT. It yields the protein CASSLGQLGEKLFF.

Of note for this clonotype: An end of the junction differs from the germline gene, which may be a read error. The rearrangement links TRBV7-9 to TRBJ2-7, with D possibly matching TRBD2 (6 bases). This CDR3 comprises 14 residues. Per germline, CDR1 SEHNR and CDR2 FQNEAQ (reference sequence). Here the CDR3 DNA reads TGTGGCAGCAGCTTAGCGGAGAGCTCCTACGAGCAGTACTTC. Its translation is CGSSLAESSYEQYF.

This clonotype occurred a few times. The chain joins TRBV4-1 to TRBJ2-5; the D gene is possibly TRBD2 (5 bases). This CDR3 spans 14 amino acids. Trimming cost V 0 bases and J 5 bases, with 10 bases left between them. Germline V CDR1 and CDR2: MGHRA, YSYEKL. The CDR3 here is CASSQDRGRETQYF. In DNA, the CDR3 is TGCGCCAGCAGCCAAGATCGGGGAAGGGAGACCCAGTACTTC.

This clonotype was found many times. This rearrangement joins TRBV29-1 to TRBJ2-2, with TRBD1 matching over 9 bases. CDR1 is SQVTM and CDR2 is ANQGSEA in the germline V gene. The ends lost 7 bases at V and 5 bases at J; junction bases unmatched: 2. This CDR3 is 12 amino acids long. In DNA, the CDR3 is TGCAGCGGTGGACAGGGGACCGGGGAGCTGTTTTTT. Protein: CSGGQGTGELFF.

There are many counts of this clonotype. This sequence joins TRBV28 and TRBJ1-2, with D possibly being TRBD1 (5 bases). Germline assignment: CDR1 MDHEN and CDR2 SYDVKM. V dropped 4 bases and J dropped 4 bases, with 10 bases sitting between them. This CDR3 contains 13 residues. CDR3 sequence reads: CASSSGTTYGYTF. Written as DNA, the CDR3 is TGTGCCAGCAGTTCCGGGACCACCTATGGCTACACCTTC.

This clonotype was found many times. This sequence joins TRBV15 and TRBJ2-7; 7 bases line up with TRBD2. The CDR3 totals 17 residues. Germline-derived CDR1 and CDR2 are LNHNV and YYDKDF (reference sequence). V was clipped by 0 bases and J by 0 bases; unmatched bases: 8. The CDR3 is CATSRDLTSPSSYEQYF. CDR3 DNA: TGTGCCACCAGCAGAGATCTGACTAGCCCGAGCTCCTACGAGCAGTACTTC. Complete variable domain (other parts from reference TRBV15 and TRBJ2-7): DAMVIQNPRYQVTQFGKPVTLSCSQTLNHNVMYWYQQKSSQAPKLLFHYYDKDFNNEADTPDNFQSRRPNTSFCFLDIRSPGLGDTAMYLCATSRDLTSPSSYEQYFGPGTRLTVT.

This clonotype was detected only a few times. The J gene is TRBJ2-5, the V gene TRBV7-3, with TRBD1 identical over 7 bases. Germline V gene sequence: CDR1 SGHTA, CDR2 FQGTGA. V dropped 5 bases and J dropped 1; count of bases not matched to a gene: 7. The CDR3 has 15 amino acids. CDR3 DNA sequence: TGTGCCAGCAGCACAACAGGGGATATCCAAGAGACCCAGTACTTC. Protein sequence: CASSTTGDIQETQYF.

This clonotype was counted at least ten times. J is TRBJ1-1 and V is TRBV7-8; D is perhaps TRBD1 (5 bases). Trimming stripped 2 bases from V and 1 base from J, with 11 bases between. The CDR3 has 15 amino acids. CDR1 is SGHVS and CDR2 is FQNEAQ in the germline V gene. CDR3 in DNA: TGTGCCAGCAGCTTATCCGGGACTGCGAACACTGAAGCTTTCTTT. The encoded protein is CASSLSGTANTEAFF.

The sample holds a few counts of this clonotype. CDR3 sequence: CASSLTDNYGYTF. As DNA, the CDR3 is TGTGCCAGCAGCTTAACGGATAACTATGGCTACACCTTC. This chain joins TRBV11-2 and TRBJ1-2; D call uncertain. The CDR3 covers 13 residues. Germline CDR1 SGHAT, CDR2 FQNNGV. V shed 2 bases and J shed 1 base, with 5 bases lying between them. Full variable domain (rest looked up from reference TRBV11-2 and TRBJ1-2): EAGVAQSPRYKIIEKRQSVAFWCNPISGHATLYWYQQILGQGPKLLIQFQNNGVVDDSQLPKDRFSAERLKGVDSTLKIQPAKLEDSAVYLCASSLTDNYGYTFGSGTRLTVV.

This clonotype was observed at least ten times. V and J are TRBV18 and TRBJ2-7; 8 nucleotides match TRBD1. The J segment lost 4 bases and the V segment lost 5 bases, leaving 10 bases of the junction unmatched. This CDR3 comprises 15 residues. Germline loops: CDR1 KGHSH, CDR2 LQKENI. The CDR3 reads CASSKGQGVSYEQYF. The CDR3 region has the DNA TGTGCCAGCTCAAAAGGACAGGGTGTATCTTACGAGCAGTACTTC.

Regarding this clonotype: A much larger clone differs by one base, so this may be a read error. The CDR3 end shows no conserved phenylalanine or tryptophan, and so a read error is likely. The CDR3 DNA sequence: TGTGCCAGCACCGGCTCTGGAAACACCATATATTTG. Amino acids: CASTGSGNTIYL. The chain is built from TRBV28 and TRBJ1-3; D gene uncertain. V gave up 7 bases and J gave up 0 bases, with 4 bases separating them. Germline loops: CDR1 MDHEN, CDR2 SYDVKM. The CDR3 is made up of 12 amino acids.

This clonotype was seen repeatedly, ten times or more. The chain uses TRBV4-3 and TRBJ2-3, with unresolved D. From germline, CDR1 is LGHNA and CDR2 YSLEER. V lost 4 bases to trimming and J lost 4 bases, with 18 bases between them. The CDR3 consists of 16 residues. CDR3 loop: CASSPTTTAGSDTQYF. The CDR3 DNA is TGCGCCAGCAGCCCAACTACGACGGCTGGGTCAGATACGCAGTATTTT.

With respect to this clonotype: With a much larger clone just one base away, this may be a read error. The rearrangement joins TRBV28 to TRBJ2-1; TRBD1 matches at 7 bases. V lost 5 bases to trimming and J lost 10 bases; unmatched junction nucleotides: 14. Germline values: CDR1 MDHEN, CDR2 SYDVKM. The CDR3 has 15 amino acids. DNA for the CDR3: TGTGCCAGCAGTACAGGGGATCGGAACATAACGGAGCAGTTCTTC. Its protein product is CASSTGDRNITEQFF.

The V and J genes are TRBV28 and TRBJ2-5; D is unclear. The CDR3 consists of 12 residues. V lost 6 bases to trimming and J lost 2 bases, with 7 bases between them. Germline lookup yields CDR1 MDHEN and CDR2 SYDVKM. CDR3 bases: TGTGCCAGCAGCCCCCCACAAGAGACCCAGTACTTC. Protein sequence: CASSPPQETQYF. Full variable domain (missing parts from reference TRBV28 and TRBJ2-5): DVKVTQSSRYLVKRTGEKVFLECVQDMDHENMFWYRQDPGLGLRLIYFSYDVKMKEKGDIPEGYSVSREKKERFSLILESASTNQTSMYLCASSPPQETQYFGPGTRLLVL.

By frequency in the sample, this clonotype is medium-sized. V usage is TRBV12-3 or TRBV12-4 and J usage is TRBJ1-1; 7 bases align to TRBD1. V gave up 6 bases and J gave up 5 bases; unmatched junction bases: 9. The CDR3 totals 14 residues. CDR3 DNA: TGTGCCAGCAGCCCGACAGGGAGAAGGACTGAAGCTTTCTTT. This codes for CASSPTGRRTEAFF.